What follows are 30 T cell receptor beta chains derived from one specimen sequenced in a study of cytomegalovirus exposure and HLA in healthy donors. The repertoire was sequenced with immunoSEQ multiplex PCR; TCRdb's copy has only in-frame clones and lacks some. The table has 250,000 to 350,000 clones, approximately 90% seen once. Sequences were obtained from PBMCs. These receptors came from a woman aged 25 to 45 in good health and CMV-seropositive.

The rearrangement links TRBV5-1 to TRBJ1-2; D unresolved. CDR3 length: 15 amino acids. Trimming left V 0 bases short and J 8 bases short, with 17 bases between. Germline values: CDR1 SGHRS, CDR2 YFSETQ. Written as DNA, the CDR3 is TGCGCCAGCAGCTTGGATGCCCCCCTCCGGGGAGGCTACACCTTC. Protein product: CASSLDAPLRGGYTF.

This sequence joins TRBV27 and TRBJ1-1; TRBD1 is a possible D gene (5 bases). The CDR3 is 14 residues long. Trimming cost V 2 bases and J 6 bases, with 13 bases left between them. Germline CDR1 is MNHEY and CDR2 is SMNVEV (reference sequence). This chain's CDR3 is CASSLQPGLAEAFF. The CDR3 DNA is TGTGCCAGCAGTTTACAACCAGGGCTGGCTGAAGCTTTCTTT.

CDR3 sequence reads: CASSLDRYTEAFF. DNA of the CDR3: TGTGCCAGCAGCTTAGATCGGTACACTGAAGCTTTCTTT. The rearrangement uses TRBV11-3 and TRBJ1-1; D gene uncertain. Germline assignment: CDR1 SGHNT and CDR2 YENEEA. Trimming took off 0 bases at V and 3 bases at J, with 5 bases between the two ends. The CDR3 is 13 residues long.

V gene TRBV19 combines with J gene TRBJ2-1; D tentatively reads TRBD1 or TRBD2 (5 bases each). The germline V gene encodes CDR1 LNHDA and CDR2 SQIVND (reference sequence). This CDR3 is built from 16 residues. V lost 6 bases to trimming and J lost 0 bases, with 15 bases between them. The CDR3 here is CASSLPPGSSYNEQFF. Written as DNA, the CDR3 is TGTGCCAGTAGCCTCCCCCCAGGGAGCTCCTACAATGAGCAGTTCTTC.

The chain has TRBV28 and TRBJ1-5; D is ambiguous. CDR1 is MDHEN and CDR2 is SYDVKM in the germline V gene. V was trimmed by 2 bases and J by 7 bases, leaving 12 bases between them. The CDR3 extends over 14 amino acids. The CDR3 spells CASSLGLIGQPQHF. The CDR3 DNA sequence: TGTGCCAGCAGTTTAGGGCTCATTGGGCAGCCCCAGCATTTT.

This chain uses TRBV6-5 with TRBJ2-2, with no clear D. Deletions cut 2 bases from V and 4 bases from J, with 14 bases between. The CDR3 covers 16 residues. CDR1 and CDR2 from the germline V gene are MNHEY and SVGAGI. The DNA for the CDR3 is TGTGCCAGCAGTTACAACTTTCGAACGGCCACCGGGGAGCTGTTTTTT. It encodes CASSYNFRTATGELFF.

The chain uses TRBV5-1 and TRBJ1-4; 10 positions match TRBD1. CDR3 length equals 16 residues. V shed 4 bases and J 0 bases; nucleotides not matched to a gene: 3. The germline V gene has CDR1 SGHRS and CDR2 YFSETQ. Written as DNA, the CDR3 is TGCGCCAGCAGCGGAGGGACAGGGGCAACTAATGAAAAACTGTTTTTT. Protein: CASSGGTGATNEKLFF.

V and J are TRBV2 and TRBJ2-1; D remains unclear. V lost 8 bases to trimming and J lost 6 bases, with 5 bases between them. The germline V gene has CDR1 SNHLY and CDR2 FYNNEI. There are 10 residues in the CDR3. CDR3 sequence reads: CASVFNEQFF. The CDR3 region has the DNA TGTGCCAGCGTGTTCAATGAGCAGTTCTTC.

The chain employs TRBV18 and TRBJ2-1, with 9 bases fitting TRBD2. The CDR3 covers 14 residues. The V and J ends lost 0 bases and 9 bases, in that order; junction bases with no gene match: 3. Germline V gene lookup returns CDR1 KGHSH and CDR2 LQKENI. CDR3 in amino acids: CASSPPELAGEQFF. Written as DNA, the CDR3 is TGTGCCAGCTCACCACCGGAACTAGCGGGTGAGCAGTTCTTC.

This sequence joins TRBV7-8 and TRBJ1-5; 8 bases are shared with TRBD1. This CDR3 has 14 residues. Germline loops: CDR1 SGHVS, CDR2 FQNEAQ. V dropped 3 bases and J dropped 7; count of bases not matched to a gene: 5. CDR3 region: CASSFPDRDQPQHF. In DNA form, the CDR3 reads TGTGCCAGCAGCTTCCCGGACAGGGACCAGCCCCAGCATTTT.

This rearrangement joins TRBV27 to TRBJ2-3; D is ambiguous. CDR3 size: 16 residues. Germline V gene data show CDR1 as MNHEY and CDR2 as SMNVEV (reference sequence). V gave up 4 bases and J gave up 6 bases, with 20 bases separating them. The CDR3 DNA reads TGTGCCAGCAGTTCGTACGGGCAGCCGATCGGGGATACGCAGTATTTT. This encodes CASSSYGQPIGDTQYF.

The chain uses TRBV5-6 and TRBJ2-1, with TRBD1 matching over 8 bases. J lost 1 base, V lost 4 bases, and 4 bases had no gene match. Germline V CDR1 and CDR2: SGHDT, YYEEEE. The CDR3 spans 15 residues. The DNA for the CDR3 is TGTGCCAGCAGCGAATGGACAGGGTCCTACAATGAGCAGTTCTTC. Translated, it gives CASSEWTGSYNEQFF.

The chain combines TRBV7-3 with TRBJ2-5; tentatively, D is TRBD1 (5 bases). V was cut by 6 bases and J by 1 base, with 9 bases left in between. The CDR3 spans 13 residues. Germline V gene lookup returns CDR1 SGHTA and CDR2 FQGTGA. The CDR3 loop is CASSQGLQETQYF. As DNA, the CDR3 is TGTGCCAGCAGTCAGGGCCTCCAAGAGACCCAGTACTTC.

The CDR3 reads CASSLDFVRTQYF. DNA for the CDR3: TGTGCCAGCAGTTTAGACTTTGTGCGTACGCAGTATTTT. The gene calls are TRBV27 and TRBJ2-3; no clear D gene. The CDR3 sequence is 13 residues long. The V end lost 2 bases, the J end lost 8 bases, and 11 bases lay between the germline ends. Germline V lookup: CDR1 MNHEY, CDR2 SMNVEV (reference sequence).

This chain uses TRBV7-9 with TRBJ2-5; 8 bases align to TRBD2. There are 13 residues in the CDR3. CDR1 and CDR2 from the germline V gene are SEHNR and FQNEAQ (reference sequence). The ends lost 6 bases at V and 1 base at J; junction bases unmatched: 1. This CDR3 is CASRTSGQETQYF. CDR3 DNA: TGTGCCAGCAGAACTAGCGGCCAAGAGACCCAGTACTTC.

CDR3 protein: CASSGASGGQETQYF. The CDR3 DNA reads TGTGCCAGCAGCGGCGCGAGCGGGGGACAAGAGACCCAGTACTTC. The chain is built from TRBV9 and TRBJ2-5; TRBD2 aligns across 8 bases. J gave up 2 bases and V 3 bases, and 6 bases lay outside the gene matches. CDR3 length: 15 amino acids. From germline, CDR1 is SGDLS and CDR2 YYNGEE.

V and J are TRBV7-3 and TRBJ2-7, with 7 bases that match TRBD1. V shed 5 bases, J shed 1 base, and the junction held 8 bases outside the gene matches. This CDR3 spans 15 amino acids. Germline values: CDR1 SGHTA, CDR2 FQGTGA. CDR3 loop: CASSVRQGTSYEQYF. CDR3 bases: TGTGCCAGCAGCGTCCGACAGGGAACGTCCTACGAGCAGTACTTC.

The rearrangement joins TRBV6-5 to TRBJ1-2; D not certain. Germline V gene data show CDR1 as MNHEY and CDR2 as SVGAGI. V was cut by 6 bases and J by 2 bases, with 10 bases left in between. The CDR3 loop spans 13 amino acids. DNA of the CDR3: TGTGCCAGCAGAGTCAGATCAAACTATGGCTACACCTTC. It encodes CASRVRSNYGYTF.

This clone was seen only a few times. CDR3 coding DNA: TGTGCCAGCAGCTTTGGACTAGCGGGGGCGTCTGGACTACAGGAGCAGTACTTC. Translation gives CASSFGLAGASGLQEQYF. The V and J genes are TRBV9 and TRBJ2-7; 13 positions match TRBD2. The CDR3 is 18 amino acids. CDR1 is SGDLS, CDR2 YYNGEE, per germline. V was clipped by 4 bases and J by 7 bases; unmatched bases: 17.

This clone was seen more than once but under ten times. The chain joins TRBV27 to TRBJ2-1, with D tentatively TRBD1 (7 bases). Per the germline V gene, CDR1 is MNHEY and CDR2 is SMNVEV (reference sequence). This CDR3 has 17 amino acids. The ends were cut back, 5 bases at V and 6 bases at J, with 23 bases in the middle. Written as DNA, the CDR3 is TGTGCCAGCAGTCCCCGGGGCAGGGGGGACTCTATCAATGAGCAGTTCTTC. This encodes CASSPRGRGDSINEQFF.

This clone has just a few counts. The V and J genes are TRBV4-1 and TRBJ1-2, with 8 positions matching TRBD1. The junction had 3 bases not matched to a gene; V was cut back by 2 bases and J by 4 bases. CDR1 is MGHRA and CDR2 is YSYEKL in the germline V gene. The CDR3 loop spans 14 amino acids. The CDR3 sequence: CASSQPGGSYGYTF. The CDR3 DNA sequence: TGCGCCAGCAGCCAACCAGGGGGCTCCTATGGCTACACCTTC.

The rearrangement links TRBV14 to TRBJ2-7, with 10 bases identical to TRBD2. After removal of 1 base from V and 2 bases from J, the junction contained 8 bases not matched to a gene. Germline V gene lookup returns CDR1 SGHDN and CDR2 FVKESK. The CDR3 is 17 amino acids. CDR3 sequence: CASSQARLAGETYEQYF. CDR3 coding DNA: TGTGCCAGCAGCCAAGCAAGGCTAGCGGGAGAAACCTACGAGCAGTACTTC.

The chain combines TRBV7-2 with TRBJ2-7; 7 nucleotides agree with TRBD1. The CDR3 is 14 amino acids. Germline V lookup: CDR1 SGHTA, CDR2 FQGNSA. Trimming cost V 2 bases and J 6 bases; bases outside gene matches: 7. In DNA form, the CDR3 reads TGTGCCAGCAGCTTATTCGAACAGGGGATCGAGCAGTACTTC. Amino acid sequence: CASSLFEQGIEQYF.

This clone has a single count. V usage is TRBV5-6 and J usage is TRBJ1-1; D not resolved. Germline values: CDR1 SGHDT, CDR2 YYEEEE. V dropped 2 bases and J dropped 0 bases, with 11 bases sitting between them. The CDR3 is 15 amino acids. The CDR3 sequence: CASSFGFSLNTEAFF. The CDR3 bases are TGTGCCAGCAGCTTTGGTTTCAGCTTGAACACTGAAGCTTTCTTT.

CDR3 amino acids: CASSLGLALDTQYF. The DNA for the CDR3 is TGTGCCAGCAGTTTAGGACTAGCGCTAGATACGCAGTATTTT. This chain connects TRBV27 to TRBJ2-3; 9 bases map to TRBD2. The germline CDR1 and CDR2 sequences are MNHEY and SMNVEV (reference sequence). The CDR3 length is 14 residues. Trimming at V came to 2 bases and at J to 5 bases, leaving 2 bases not matched to a gene.

CDR3: CASSEQSRALWETQYF. The CDR3 bases are TGTGCCAGCAGTGAACAGTCCCGGGCCCTTTGGGAGACCCAGTACTTC. The gene calls are TRBV6-1 and TRBJ2-5; no clear D. Trimming cost V 2 bases and J 5 bases, with 18 bases left between them. The CDR3 extends over 16 amino acids. Per germline, CDR1 MNHNS and CDR2 SASEGT.

This sequence joins TRBV4-1 and TRBJ2-1, with D possibly TRBD2 on 6 matching bases. Trimming shortened V by 5 bases and J by 7 bases, and 24 bases separated the two germline ends. Germline lookup yields CDR1 MGHRA and CDR2 YSYEKL. The CDR3 has 17 residues. CDR3 DNA sequence: TGCGCCAGCAGCAAGTCCAGCGGGCCGCTTAGGCTTAATGAGCAGTTCTTC. It translates to CASSKSSGPLRLNEQFF.

V and J are TRBV10-3 and TRBJ2-7, with TRBD1 matching over 7 bases. CDR1 is ENHRY and CDR2 is SYGVKD in the germline V gene. CDR3 length equals 14 residues. J was trimmed by 3 bases and V by 7 bases; bases with no gene match: 9. Written as DNA, the CDR3 is TGTGCCATCACCCCACGGGACAGTGACTACGAGCAGTACTTC. It is translated as CAITPRDSDYEQYF.

This chain uses TRBV19 with TRBJ2-7; D unresolved. Trimming took 5 bases from V and 3 from J, leaving 11 bases between them. Germline V CDR1 and CDR2: LNHDA, SQIVND (reference sequence). The CDR3 contains 13 residues. CDR3 in amino acids: CASSPSSGYEQYF. CDR3 DNA: TGTGCCAGTAGTCCGTCTTCGGGCTACGAGCAGTACTTC.

This clone was seen once. The CDR3 sequence: CASSLQGTSEAFF. The CDR3 DNA reads TGTGCCAGCAGTCTTCAGGGGACTTCTGAAGCTTTCTTT. The rearrangement uses TRBV27 and TRBJ1-1; a possible D gene is TRBD1 (6 bases). The CDR3 is made up of 13 amino acids. The ends were cut back, 5 bases at V and 6 bases at J, with 13 bases in the middle. The germline V gene encodes CDR1 MNHEY and CDR2 SMNVEV (reference sequence).